Following are 13 T cell receptor beta chains from one sample sequenced in a study. TCRdb re-called the 5' RACE reads with MiXCR, one entry per CDR3 protein. The sample has 62,000 or so distinct CDR3 sequences; nearly 30% are singletons. What was sequenced was tumor-infiltrating naive CD4+ T cells sorted from the breast tumor. As to subset: naive CD4+ T cells, CD4+CD45RA+CD25-. The receptors come from a female donor with breast cancer.

This clonotype was observed a few times. The CDR3 region has the DNA TGCGCCAGCAGAAAACTTCCGGGACAGGGTCTCGACACCGGGGAGCTGTTTTTT. It translates to CASRKLPGQGLDTGELFF. The V and J genes are TRBV5-1 and TRBJ2-2; 9 nucleotides agree with TRBD1. Germline V gene data show CDR1 as SGHRS and CDR2 as YFSETQ. V shed 5 bases, J shed 3 bases, and the junction held 14 bases outside the gene matches. This CDR3 has 18 amino acids.

The V and J genes are TRBV20-1 and TRBJ2-1, with 10 nucleotides matching TRBD1. The CDR3 sequence is 15 residues long. With V trimmed by 3 bases and J by 8 bases, 10 bases remained unmatched. Germline V CDR1 and CDR2: DFQATT, SNEGSKA (reference sequence). The CDR3 DNA is TGCAGTGCTAGCAAGCGGGACAGGGGTGTTGATGAGCAGTTCTTC. It encodes CSASKRDRGVDEQFF.

Points on this clonotype: Compared with germline, one end of the junction differs, possibly owing to a read error. V is TRBV5-1 and J is TRBJ1-1, with a possible D match to TRBD1 (6 bases). The V gene's germline CDR1 is SGHRS and CDR2 YFSETQ. CDR3 size: 15 residues. CDR3: CAGSLGAGVNTEAFF. The DNA for the CDR3 is TGCGCCGGCAGCTTGGGGGCAGGAGTGAACACTGAAGCTTTCTTT.

A few counts support this clonotype. The chain combines TRBV27 with TRBJ2-2; D may be TRBD1 (6 bases). The CDR3 extends over 12 amino acids. The V and J ends lost 6 bases and 7 bases respectively, with 9 bases between them. The germline gives CDR1 MNHEY, CDR2 SMNVEV (reference sequence). The CDR3 reads CASRLTGGELFF. The DNA of the CDR3 is TGTGCCAGCAGACTGACAGGCGGGGAGCTGTTTTTT.

A word on this clonotype: An end of the junction does not agree with germline; a read error may underlie this. The CDR3 loop is CVSGADHNEQFF. The CDR3 nucleotides read TGTGTCAGCGGAGCGGATCACAATGAGCAGTTCTTC. The chain links TRBV6-5 to TRBJ2-1, with a tentative D call TRBD2 (5 bases). This CDR3 comprises 12 residues. CDR1 MNHEY and CDR2 SVGAGI come from the germline V gene.

The genes are TRBV9 and TRBJ2-3; tentative D call: TRBD1 (6 bases). Between the trimmed V and J ends, which lost 7 bases and 4 bases, there was a span of 13 bases. Germline CDR1 and CDR2: SGDLS and YYNGEE. The CDR3 covers 13 residues. CDR3 DNA: TGTGCCAGCTCTGGGGGCCGCGCAGATACGCAGTATTTT. Amino acids: CASSGGRADTQYF.

The chain employs TRBV27 and TRBJ1-1; weak D call: TRBD1 (5 bases). The germline V and J ends were trimmed by 5 bases and 10 bases, with 17 bases remaining between them. Germline lookup yields CDR1 MNHEY and CDR2 SMNVEV (reference sequence). The CDR3 length is 13 residues. CDR3 in DNA: TGTGCCAGCAGTGTTGGGGCCCACTCTGGAGCTTTCTTT. Amino acids: CASSVGAHSGAFF.

This clonotype was recorded once. The chain employs TRBV15 and TRBJ1-5; D remains unclear. V lost 5 bases and J lost 7, with 9 bases in between. The CDR3 has 12 residues. CDR1 is LNHNV, CDR2 YYDKDF, per germline (reference sequence). The CDR3 is CATSRADQPQHF. Here the CDR3 DNA reads TGTGCCACCAGCCGAGCTGACCAGCCCCAGCATTTT.

In its sample, this clonotype was seen a few times. This chain links TRBV5-1 with TRBJ2-5, with a weak D call TRBD2 (6 bases). V dropped 5 bases and J dropped 2 bases, with 10 bases sitting between them. The germline CDR1 and CDR2 sequences are SGHRS and YFSETQ. The CDR3 loop spans 13 amino acids. In DNA, the CDR3 is TGCGCCAGCAGACGGACTATTCAAGAGACCCAGTACTTC. The encoded protein is CASRRTIQETQYF.

This clonotype was found many times. The genes are TRBV12-3 or TRBV12-4 and TRBJ2-2, with 9 bases fitting TRBD1. The V gene end was trimmed by 1 base and the J gene end by 5 bases; junction bases not matched to a gene: 8. This CDR3 spans 17 amino acids. CDR3 region: CASSLGGTGSGTGELFF. The CDR3 coding sequence is TGTGCCAGCAGTTTAGGGGGGACAGGGAGCGGAACCGGGGAGCTGTTTTTT.

V and J are TRBV7-2 and TRBJ2-5; 7 bases agree with TRBD1. Germline V gene lookup returns CDR1 SGHTA and CDR2 FQGNSA. With 2 bases clipped from V and 4 bases from J, the junction kept 1 base outside the gene matches. The CDR3 extends over 13 amino acids. The CDR3 nucleotides read TGTGCCAGCAGCTTAAACAGGGGAGAGACCCAGTACTTC. Translating it yields CASSLNRGETQYF.

This chain joins TRBV29-1 and TRBJ2-3; perhaps TRBD2 as D (5 bases). Trimming left V 4 bases short and J 4 bases short, with 9 bases between. CDR1 SQVTM and CDR2 ANQGSEA come from the germline V gene. This CDR3 is 12 amino acids long. The CDR3 DNA reads as TGCAGCGTTGCACCCGGGGCAGATACGCAGTATTTT. Translated, it gives CSVAPGADTQYF.

This chain joins TRBV7-2 and TRBJ2-7; weak D call: TRBD1 (5 bases). Trimming removed 5 bases from V and 2 bases from J, with 13 bases in between. Germline V gene data show CDR1 as SGHTA and CDR2 as FQGNSA. The CDR3 consists of 14 residues. CDR3 sequence: CASSKTGGAYEQYF. The DNA for the CDR3 is TGTGCCAGCAGCAAAACAGGCGGAGCCTACGAGCAGTACTTC. The full variable domain, with the rest looked up from reference TRBV7-2 and TRBJ2-7, is GAGVSQSPSNKVTEKGKDVELRCDPISGHTALYWYRQSLGQGLEFLIYFQGNSAPDKSGLPSDRFSAERTGGSVSTLTIQRTQQEDSAVYLCASSKTGGAYEQYFGPGTRLTVT.